Sequencing of this TCR beta chain was carried out in a study of blood T cell repertoires in COVID-19. The wider study: Some COVID-19 samples were acute and others convalescent; all came from the United States, Italy and Spain. Nucleic acid was either cDNA or gDNA, and it came from T cells, B-cell-depleted T cells, or PBMCs.

Authors' methods: How many nucleated cells were present was estimated from reference gene primer amplification. Some clones are missing from TCRdb's copy, which holds only in-frame ones; the method was immunoSEQ multiplex PCR. Clone size and V and J calls were adopted from that table, with D and trimming inferred from the DNA. The sample has around 200,000 clones, 70% to 90% seen once; the top ten hold 8% to 13%. Germline V CDR1 and CDR2: MRHNA, SNTAGT. CDR3 length equals 14 residues. Trimming removed 0 bases from V and 9 bases from J; junction bases left unmatched: 7. This sequence originates from a woman aged 80 or older with acute or convalescent COVID-19. The V call is TRBV6-4, the J call TRBJ1-2; TRBD1 aligns across 7 bases. The specimen sequenced was peripheral blood. The CDR3 coding sequence is TGTGCCAGCAGTGACTCACAGGGGACTGGGAGCTACACCTTC. It is translated as CASSDSQGTGSYTF.